There are many counts of the clone carrying this T cell receptor (beta chain). This record belongs to a study of T-cell reconstitution after alpha-beta-depleted transplantation in children. TCRbeta library preparation incorporated unique molecular identifiers. TCRdb recomputed calls from the PCR reads with MiXCR, one row per CDR3 protein. The sample carries a few hundred thousand distinct CDR3 sequences, about 8.8% recorded once. The CDR3 spans 13 residues. V was clipped by 4 bases and J by 4 bases, with 8 bases between them. The chain couples TRBV12-3 or TRBV12-4 to TRBJ1-5; unclear D gene. Here the sequenced sample was PBMCs from the stem cell graft donor, taken from the stem cell graft. This clonotype originated in a human donor who donated a stem cell graft to a child with SCID. CDR3 loop: CASSSWQNQPQHF. DNA of the CDR3: TGTGCCAGCAGTTCTTGGCAGAATCAGCCCCAGCATTTT.